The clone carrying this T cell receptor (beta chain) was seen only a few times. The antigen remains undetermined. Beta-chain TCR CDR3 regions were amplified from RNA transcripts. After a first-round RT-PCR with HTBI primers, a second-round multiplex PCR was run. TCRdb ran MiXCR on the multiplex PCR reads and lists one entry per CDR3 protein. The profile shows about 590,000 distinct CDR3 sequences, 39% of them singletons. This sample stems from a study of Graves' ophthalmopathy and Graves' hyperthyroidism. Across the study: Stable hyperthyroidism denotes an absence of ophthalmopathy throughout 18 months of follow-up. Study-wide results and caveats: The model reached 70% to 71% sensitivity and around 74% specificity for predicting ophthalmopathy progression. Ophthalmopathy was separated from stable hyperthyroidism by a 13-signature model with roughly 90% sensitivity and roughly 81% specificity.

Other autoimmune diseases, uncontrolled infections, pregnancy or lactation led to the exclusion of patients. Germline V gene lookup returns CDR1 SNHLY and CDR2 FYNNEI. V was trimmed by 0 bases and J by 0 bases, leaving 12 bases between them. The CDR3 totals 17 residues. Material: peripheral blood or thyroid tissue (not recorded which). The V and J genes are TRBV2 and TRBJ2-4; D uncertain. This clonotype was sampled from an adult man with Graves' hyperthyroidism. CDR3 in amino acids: CASSEAQGNLAKNIQYF. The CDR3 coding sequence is TGTGCCAGCAGTGAAGCGCAAGGGAACCTAGCCAAAAACATTCAGTACTTC.